The 13 T cell receptor beta chains below were found in one sample sequenced in a study of OX40 agonist ivuxolimab in advanced cancers. Sequencing used immunoSEQ multiplex PCR; TCRdb keeps in-frame clones, though not all of them. The top ten clones hold 2% of a sample with 55,000 to 75,000 clones, 75% to 90% of them seen once. The material sequenced was CD4+ or CD8+ T cells sorted from blood, taken in a trial of the OX40 agonist ivuxolimab. These receptor sequences come from an adult with an advanced solid tumor such as melanoma, head and neck, liver or kidney cancer.

V usage is TRBV27 and J usage is TRBJ2-7; 11 bases fit TRBD1. This CDR3 is built from 17 residues. J was trimmed by 2 bases and V by 3 bases; bases with no gene match: 9. Germline CDR1 and CDR2: MNHEY and SMNVEV (reference sequence). In DNA, the CDR3 is TGTGCCAGCAGTTTCGGGACAGGGGGTTTACGAACCTACGAGCAGTACTTC. It translates to CASSFGTGGLRTYEQYF.

The chain carries TRBV7-2 and TRBJ2-2; 9 bases align to TRBD1. V was clipped by 5 bases and J by 6 bases; unmatched bases: 13. The CDR3 length is 17 residues. Germline CDR1 and CDR2: SGHTA and FQGNSA. In DNA form, the CDR3 reads TGTGCCAGCAGCCTTCGCGCCTTGGGACAGGGATCCGGGGAGCTGTTTTTT. It is translated as CASSLRALGQGSGELFF.

The chain couples TRBV29-1 to TRBJ2-5; TRBD1 matches 8 bases. The better agreement between TRBJ2-7 and the DNA end casts doubt on the J call. The length of the CDR3 is 13 residues. The germline CDR1 and CDR2 sequences are SQVTM and ANQGSEA. The CDR3 spells CSAKRTGNYEQYF. CDR3 sequence (DNA): TGCAGCGCCAAGAGGACAGGGAACTACGAGCAGTACTTC.

The chain carries TRBV5-1 and TRBJ2-3, with D unclear. Trimming took 3 bases from V and 2 from J, leaving 13 bases between them. The CDR3 runs to 15 residues. Per germline, CDR1 SGHRS and CDR2 YFSETQ. This CDR3 is CASSWRVLNTDTQYF. CDR3 nucleotides: TGCGCCAGCAGCTGGCGAGTATTGAACACAGATACGCAGTATTTT. The full variable domain, completed using reference TRBV5-1 and TRBJ2-3, is KAGVTQTPRYLIKTRGQQVTLSCSPISGHRSVSWYQQTPGQGLQFLFEYFSETQRNKGNFPGRFSGRQFSNSRSEMNVSTLELGDSALYLCASSWRVLNTDTQYFGPGTRLTVL.

J is TRBJ2-7 and V is TRBV27; D ambiguous. The CDR3 totals 13 residues. The V and J ends lost 3 bases and 5 bases respectively, with 11 bases between them. CDR1 and CDR2 (germline): MNHEY, SMNVEV (reference sequence). The CDR3 spells CASSLIVGNEQYF. Written as DNA, the CDR3 is TGTGCCAGCAGTTTGATTGTAGGAAACGAGCAGTACTTC.

The genes are TRBV9 and TRBJ1-4; 7 bases are shared with TRBD1. V was clipped by 2 bases and J by 7 bases; unmatched bases: 8. CDR3 length: 15 residues. Germline V gene sequence: CDR1 SGDLS, CDR2 YYNGEE. In nucleotides, the CDR3 is TGTGCCAGCAGCGTCCAGACAGGGTATGGTGAAAAACTGTTTTTT. Amino acids: CASSVQTGYGEKLFF.

The chain joins TRBV6-6 to TRBJ1-1, with TRBD1 matching over 7 bases. V was clipped by 5 bases and J by 1 base; unmatched bases: 7. Germline V gene sequence: CDR1 MNHNY, CDR2 SVGAGI (reference sequence). This CDR3 has 15 amino acids. CDR3 protein: CASSLRQGTNTEAFF. The CDR3 region has the DNA TGTGCCAGCAGTCTCAGACAGGGAACGAACACTGAAGCTTTCTTT.

V gene TRBV7-8 combines with J gene TRBJ2-1; D is perhaps TRBD1 or TRBD2 (6 bases each). The V gene's germline CDR1 is SGHVS and CDR2 FQNEAQ. The CDR3 loop spans 12 amino acids. Trimming stripped 5 bases from V and 6 bases from J, with 8 bases between. The CDR3 loop reads CASSPGANEQFF. The CDR3 DNA is TGTGCCAGCAGCCCGGGGGCCAATGAGCAGTTCTTC. The full variable domain, with the rest looked up from reference TRBV7-8 and TRBJ2-1, is GAGVSQSPRYKVAKRGQDVALRCDPISGHVSLFWYQQALGQGPEFLTYFQNEAQLDKSGLPSDRFFAERPEGSVSTLKIQRTQQEDSAVYLCASSPGANEQFFGPGTRLTVL.

This chain joins TRBV6-5 and TRBJ2-3; D remains ambiguous. V was shortened by 5 bases and J by 8 bases, with 8 bases between the two germline ends. There are 11 residues in the CDR3. The germline CDR1 and CDR2 sequences are MNHEY and SVGAGI. The CDR3 region is CASSEATTQYF. Here the CDR3 DNA reads TGTGCCAGCAGTGAAGCTACTACGCAGTATTTT.

V gene TRBV12-5 combines with J gene TRBJ1-2, with a weak D call TRBD1 (6 bases). In germline, CDR1 is LGHNT, CDR2 FRNRAP. There are 14 residues in the CDR3. V was cut by 1 base and J by 8 bases, with 14 bases left in between. CDR3 in amino acids: CASGLAPRTGGYTF. CDR3 nucleotides: TGTGCTAGTGGTTTGGCCCCTCGAACAGGGGGCTACACCTTC. The entire variable domain, with the rest obtained from reference TRBV12-5 and TRBJ1-2, is as follows: DARVTQTPRHKVTEMGQEVTMRCQPILGHNTVFWYRQTMMQGLELLAYFRNRAPLDDSGMPKDRFSAEMPDATLATLKIQPSEPRDSAVYFCASGLAPRTGGYTFGSGTRLTVV.

This chain uses TRBV18 with TRBJ2-2; no firm D call. Looked up from germline, CDR1 is KGHSH and CDR2 is LQKENI. The CDR3 has 16 residues. Trimming shortened V by 5 bases and J by 2 bases, and 15 bases separated the two germline ends. CDR3 in amino acids: CASSVTLGRNTGELFF. The CDR3 DNA follows: TGTGCCAGCTCAGTTACTCTCGGACGTAACACCGGGGAGCTGTTTTTT.

The chain has TRBV10-3 and TRBJ2-3; 11 nucleotides match TRBD1. CDR1 is ENHRY, CDR2 SYGVKD, per germline. V shed 5 bases, J shed 4 bases, and the junction held 8 bases outside the gene matches. The CDR3 covers 16 residues. The CDR3 protein is CAISSTGQGDADTQYF. In DNA form, the CDR3 reads TGTGCCATCAGTAGTACGGGACAGGGGGATGCAGATACGCAGTATTTT.

The chain uses TRBV18 and TRBJ1-5; 10 bases agree with TRBD1. Looked up from germline, CDR1 is KGHSH and CDR2 is LQKENI. The J segment lost 6 bases and the V segment lost 6 bases, leaving 8 bases of the junction unmatched. The CDR3 runs to 15 residues. CDR3 in DNA: TGTGCCAGCTCGCCCGGGACAGGGGAGTTTCAGCCCCAGCATTTT. Protein product: CASSPGTGEFQPQHF.